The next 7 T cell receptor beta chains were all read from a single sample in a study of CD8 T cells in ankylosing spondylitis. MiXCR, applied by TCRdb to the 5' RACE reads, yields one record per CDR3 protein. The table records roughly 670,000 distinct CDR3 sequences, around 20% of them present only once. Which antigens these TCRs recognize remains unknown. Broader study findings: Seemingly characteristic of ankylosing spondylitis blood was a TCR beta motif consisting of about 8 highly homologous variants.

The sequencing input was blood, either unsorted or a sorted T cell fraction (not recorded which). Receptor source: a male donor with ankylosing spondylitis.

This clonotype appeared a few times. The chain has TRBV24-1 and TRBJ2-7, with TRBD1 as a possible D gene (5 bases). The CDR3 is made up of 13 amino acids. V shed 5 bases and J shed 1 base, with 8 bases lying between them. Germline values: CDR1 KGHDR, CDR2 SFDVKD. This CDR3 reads CATSAKGSYEQYF. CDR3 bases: TGTGCCACCAGTGCAAAGGGGTCCTACGAGCAGTACTTC.

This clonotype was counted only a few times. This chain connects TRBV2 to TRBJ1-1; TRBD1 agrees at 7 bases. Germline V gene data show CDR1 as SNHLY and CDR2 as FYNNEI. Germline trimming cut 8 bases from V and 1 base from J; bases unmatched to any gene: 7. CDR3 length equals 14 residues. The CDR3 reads CASVADRANTEAFF. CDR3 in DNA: TGTGCCAGCGTCGCTGACAGGGCGAACACTGAAGCTTTCTTT. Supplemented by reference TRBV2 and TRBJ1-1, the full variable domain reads EPEVTQTPSHQVTQMGQEVILRCVPISNHLYFYWYRQILGQKVEFLVSFYNNEISEKSEIFDDQFSVERPDGSNFTLKIRSTKLEDSAMYFCASVADRANTEAFFGQGTRLTVV.

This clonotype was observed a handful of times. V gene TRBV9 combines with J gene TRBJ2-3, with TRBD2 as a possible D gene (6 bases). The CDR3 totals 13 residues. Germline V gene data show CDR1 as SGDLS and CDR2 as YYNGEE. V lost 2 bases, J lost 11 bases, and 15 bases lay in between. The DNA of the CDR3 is TGTGCCAGCAGCGTGAGGGCCGGGGGTGAGCAGTATTTT. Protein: CASSVRAGGEQYF.

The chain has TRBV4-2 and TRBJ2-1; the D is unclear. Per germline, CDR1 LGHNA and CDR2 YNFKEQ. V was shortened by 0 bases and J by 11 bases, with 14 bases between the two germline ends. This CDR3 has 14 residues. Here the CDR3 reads CASSQDRLAEKQFF. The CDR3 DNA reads TGTGCCAGCAGCCAAGACCGGCTGGCGGAAAAGCAGTTCTTC.

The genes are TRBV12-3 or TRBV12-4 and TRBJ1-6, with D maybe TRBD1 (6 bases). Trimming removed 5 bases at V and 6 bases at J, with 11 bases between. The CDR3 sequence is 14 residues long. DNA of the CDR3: TGTGCCAGCAGTCCGGGACACTCTAATTCACCCCTCCACTTT. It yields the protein CASSPGHSNSPLHF.

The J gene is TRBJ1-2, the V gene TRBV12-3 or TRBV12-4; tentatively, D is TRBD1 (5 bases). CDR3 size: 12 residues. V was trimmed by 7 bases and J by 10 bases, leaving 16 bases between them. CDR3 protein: CASTLGDEDYTF. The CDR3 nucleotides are TGTGCCAGCACCCTAGGGGACGAGGACTACACCTTC.

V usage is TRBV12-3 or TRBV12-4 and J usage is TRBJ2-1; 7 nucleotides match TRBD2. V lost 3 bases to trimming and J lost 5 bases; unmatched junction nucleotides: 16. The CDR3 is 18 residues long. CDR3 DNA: TGTGCCAGCAGTTTTAGCTCTCCCCTATCCGGGAGGAACAATGAGCAGTTCTTC. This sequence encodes CASSFSSPLSGRNNEQFF.